Below are 14 T cell receptor beta chains sequenced from a single sample in a study of monozygotic twins with inflammatory bowel disease. TCRdb re-called the 5' RACE reads; one entry per CDR3 protein, DNA not given. This sample's table reports just over 300,000 distinct CDR3 sequences. Sample: blood. The receptors were gathered from a human donor with ulcerative colitis or Crohn's disease, or a healthy co-twin of an affected twin (not recorded which).

CDR3 sequence reads: CSARTSGSTSPYEQYF. This rearrangement joins TRBV20-1 to TRBJ2-7; TCRdb calls TRBD2, which cannot be checked without DNA. The CDR3 sequence is 16 residues long. Germline CDR1 reads DFQATT; CDR2 reads SNEGSKA (reference sequence).

V usage is TRBV6-1 and J usage is TRBJ2-1. CDR3 length equals 11 residues. Germline CDR1 MNHNS, CDR2 SASEGT. The CDR3 sequence is CASSELDPKFF.

Here the CDR3 reads CASSYENGRDDFDTQYF. The chain uses TRBV6-5 and TRBJ2-3; TCRdb's D call of TRBD2 is untestable without DNA. The CDR3 contains 17 residues. Per the germline V gene, CDR1 is MNHEY and CDR2 is SVGAGI.

This chain links TRBV28 with TRBJ2-1; as DNA is missing, the TRBD1 call by TCRdb cannot be tested. Germline CDR1 MDHEN, CDR2 SYDVKM. This CDR3 comprises 17 residues. CDR3 region: CASSLNRAEGDYNEQFF.

The rearrangement links TRBV11-2 to TRBJ2-3; TCRdb designates TRBD2, a call that cannot be tested without DNA. This CDR3 is 18 amino acids long. Germline CDR1 is SGHAT and CDR2 is FQNNGV. The CDR3 loop reads CASSLLLLAGTFTDTQYF.

The chain carries TRBV10-3 and TRBJ1-6. Germline V gene data show CDR1 as ENHRY and CDR2 as SYGVKD. The CDR3 contains 15 residues. The chain's CDR3 is CAISELSSYNSPLHF.

This rearrangement joins TRBV7-2 to TRBJ1-5. Germline V lookup: CDR1 SGHTA, CDR2 FQGNSA. The CDR3 sequence is 16 residues long. The CDR3 sequence: CASSDHLTRSNQPQHF.

The chain employs TRBV5-1 and TRBJ1-4; absent DNA, TCRdb's TRBD1 call cannot be checked. The germline CDR1 and CDR2 sequences are SGHRS and YFSETQ. The CDR3 extends over 16 amino acids. CDR3 amino acids: CASSLQGFATNEKLFF.

The chain has TRBV10-2 and TRBJ2-1; TCRdb selects TRBD2, and the lack of DNA leaves this call unchecked. The CDR3 loop spans 17 amino acids. Germline lookup yields CDR1 WSHSY and CDR2 SAAADI. This CDR3 is CASSEGGGSGSRNEQFF.

This chain joins TRBV7-2 and TRBJ2-1; the D call of TRBD1 rests on TCRdb alone, since no DNA is present to check it. CDR3 size: 14 residues. Germline CDR1 is SGHTA and CDR2 is FQGNSA. CDR3: CASSSRQGNNEQFF.

This chain connects TRBV12-3 or TRBV12-4 to TRBJ2-2. This CDR3 contains 14 residues. The CDR3 region is CASSLADTTGELFF.

J is TRBJ1-5 and V is TRBV29-1. The CDR3 is 21 residues long. CDR1 and CDR2 from the germline V gene are SQVTM and ANQGSEA. Here the CDR3 reads CSVQWATLKSQGRGSNQPQHF.

The V gene is TRBV2, the J gene TRBJ2-2; TCRdb's D call, TRBD2, is unchecked because there is no DNA. The CDR3 is 14 residues long. Germline CDR1 and CDR2: SNHLY and FYNNEI. The CDR3 here is CASRILRGFGELFF.

The chain joins TRBV7-2 to TRBJ1-1; TCRdb picks TRBD1, but there is no DNA to check that call. The CDR3 sequence is 16 residues long. The germline V gene has CDR1 SGHTA and CDR2 FQGNSA. This CDR3 reads CASSLLGAGSSTEAFF.